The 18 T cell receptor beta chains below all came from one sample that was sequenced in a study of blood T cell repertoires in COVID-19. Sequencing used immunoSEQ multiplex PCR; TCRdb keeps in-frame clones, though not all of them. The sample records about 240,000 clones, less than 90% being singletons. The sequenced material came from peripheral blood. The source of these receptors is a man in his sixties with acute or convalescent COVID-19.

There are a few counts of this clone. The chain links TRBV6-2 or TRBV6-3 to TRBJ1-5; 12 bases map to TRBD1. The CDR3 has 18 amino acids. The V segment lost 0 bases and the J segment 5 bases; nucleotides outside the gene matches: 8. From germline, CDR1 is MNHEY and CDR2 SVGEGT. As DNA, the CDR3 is TGTGCCAGCAGTTACTCCGGGTTCGGGACAGGGGGCGATCAGCCCCAGCATTTT. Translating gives CASSYSGFGTGGDQPQHF.

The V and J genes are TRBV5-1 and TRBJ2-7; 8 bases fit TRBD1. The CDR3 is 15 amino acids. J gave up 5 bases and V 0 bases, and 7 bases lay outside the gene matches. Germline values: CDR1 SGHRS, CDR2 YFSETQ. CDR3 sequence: CASSLGRGQSNEQYF. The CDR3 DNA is TGCGCCAGCAGCTTGGGCAGGGGGCAATCAAACGAGCAGTACTTC.

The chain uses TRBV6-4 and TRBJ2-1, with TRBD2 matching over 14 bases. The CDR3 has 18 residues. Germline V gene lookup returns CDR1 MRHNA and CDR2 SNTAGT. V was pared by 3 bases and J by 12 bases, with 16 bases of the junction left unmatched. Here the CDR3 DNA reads TGTGCCAGCAGTGATACTACGTCCGGGACTAGCGGGAGTAGTGTGCAGTTCTTC. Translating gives CASSDTTSGTSGSSVQFF.

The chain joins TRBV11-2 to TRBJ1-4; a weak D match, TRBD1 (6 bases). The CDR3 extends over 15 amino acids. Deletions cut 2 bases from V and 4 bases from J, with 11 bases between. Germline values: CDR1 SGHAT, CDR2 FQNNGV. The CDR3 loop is CASSLQGSVNEKLFF. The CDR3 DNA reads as TGTGCCAGCAGCTTACAGGGGTCGGTTAATGAAAAACTGTTTTTT.

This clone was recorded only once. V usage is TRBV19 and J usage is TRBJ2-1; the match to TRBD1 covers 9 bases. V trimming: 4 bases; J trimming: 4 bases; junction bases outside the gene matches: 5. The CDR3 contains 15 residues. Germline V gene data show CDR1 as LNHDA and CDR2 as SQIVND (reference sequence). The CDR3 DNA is TGTGCCAGTAGTACTCACAGGGGGCGGTACAATGAGCAGTTCTTC. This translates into CASSTHRGRYNEQFF.

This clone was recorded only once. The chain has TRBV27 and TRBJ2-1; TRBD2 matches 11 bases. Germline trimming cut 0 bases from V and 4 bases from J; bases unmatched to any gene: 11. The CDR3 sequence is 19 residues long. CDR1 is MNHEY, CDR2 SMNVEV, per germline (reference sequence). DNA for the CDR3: TGTGCCAGCAGTTTATCACCTGGCCTAGCGGGAGGTCTTTACAATGAGCAGTTCTTC. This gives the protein CASSLSPGLAGGLYNEQFF.

In DNA form, the CDR3 reads TGTGCCAGCAGCTTGGTGGCAGGGAGGAGCGGAGGCTACACCTTC. Its translation is CASSLVAGRSGGYTF. V is TRBV5-4 and J is TRBJ1-2; D possibly corresponds to TRBD1 (5 bases). The CDR3 totals 15 residues. The V end lost 0 bases, the J end lost 8 bases, and 17 bases lay between the germline ends. The germline V gene encodes CDR1 SGHNT and CDR2 YYREEE (reference sequence).

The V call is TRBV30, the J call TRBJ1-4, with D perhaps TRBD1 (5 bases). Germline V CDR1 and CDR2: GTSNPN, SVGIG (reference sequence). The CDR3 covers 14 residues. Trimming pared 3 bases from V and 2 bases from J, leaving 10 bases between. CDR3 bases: TGTGCCTGGAGCGCGGGACGGACTAATGAAAAACTGTTTTTT. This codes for CAWSAGRTNEKLFF.

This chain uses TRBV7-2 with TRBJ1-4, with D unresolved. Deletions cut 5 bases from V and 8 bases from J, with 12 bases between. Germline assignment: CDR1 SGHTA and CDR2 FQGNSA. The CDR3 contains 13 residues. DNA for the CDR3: TGTGCCAGCAGCAACCGACCCGGGGAAAAACTGTTTTTT. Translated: CASSNRPGEKLFF.

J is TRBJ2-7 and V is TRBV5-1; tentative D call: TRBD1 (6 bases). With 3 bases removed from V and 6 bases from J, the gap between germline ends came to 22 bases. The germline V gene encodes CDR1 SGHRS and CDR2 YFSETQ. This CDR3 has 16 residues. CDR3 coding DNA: TGCGCCAGCAGCTCGGTGGGGACAAGAGATTTGGGCGAGCAGTACTTC. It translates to CASSSVGTRDLGEQYF.

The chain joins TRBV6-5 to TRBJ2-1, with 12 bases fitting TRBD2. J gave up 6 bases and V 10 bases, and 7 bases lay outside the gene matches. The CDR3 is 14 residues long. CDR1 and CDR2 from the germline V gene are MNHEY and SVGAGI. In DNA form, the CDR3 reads TGTGCCACCGTACTAGCGGGAGGAGGCAATGAGCAGTTCTTC. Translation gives CATVLAGGGNEQFF.

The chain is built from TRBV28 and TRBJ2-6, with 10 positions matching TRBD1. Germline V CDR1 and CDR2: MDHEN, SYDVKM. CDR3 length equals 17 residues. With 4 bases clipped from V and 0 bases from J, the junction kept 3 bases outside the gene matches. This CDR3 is CASSWGDRGSGANVLTF. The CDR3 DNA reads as TGTGCCAGCAGTTGGGGGGACAGGGGCTCTGGGGCCAACGTCCTGACTTTC.

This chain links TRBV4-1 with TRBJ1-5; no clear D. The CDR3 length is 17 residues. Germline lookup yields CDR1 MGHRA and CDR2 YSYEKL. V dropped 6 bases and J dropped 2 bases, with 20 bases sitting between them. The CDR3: CASSPGREGYGNQPQHF. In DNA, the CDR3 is TGCGCCAGCAGTCCCGGACGGGAAGGGTACGGCAATCAGCCCCAGCATTTT.

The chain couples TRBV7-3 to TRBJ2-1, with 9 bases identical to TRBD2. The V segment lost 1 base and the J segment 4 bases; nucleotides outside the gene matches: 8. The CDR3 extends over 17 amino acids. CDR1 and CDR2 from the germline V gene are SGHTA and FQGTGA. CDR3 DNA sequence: TGTGCCAGCAGCTTAATCGGGGAGCGGGAGGAATACAATGAGCAGTTCTTC. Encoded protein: CASSLIGEREEYNEQFF.

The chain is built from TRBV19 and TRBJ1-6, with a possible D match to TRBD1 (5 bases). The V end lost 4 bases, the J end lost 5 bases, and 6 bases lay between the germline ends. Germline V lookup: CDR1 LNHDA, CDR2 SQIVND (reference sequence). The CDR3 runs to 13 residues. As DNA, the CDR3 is TGTGCCAGTAGTACGGGGGATAATTCACCCCTCCACTTT. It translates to CASSTGDNSPLHF.

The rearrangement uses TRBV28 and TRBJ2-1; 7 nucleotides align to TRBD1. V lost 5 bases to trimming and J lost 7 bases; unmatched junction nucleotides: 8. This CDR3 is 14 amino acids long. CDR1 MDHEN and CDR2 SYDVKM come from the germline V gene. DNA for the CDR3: TGTGCCAGCAGTCTTTCGGGACAGAGGAATGAGCAGTTCTTC. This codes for CASSLSGQRNEQFF. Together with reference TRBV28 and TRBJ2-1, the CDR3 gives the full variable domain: DVKVTQSSRYLVKRTGEKVFLECVQDMDHENMFWYRQDPGLGLRLIYFSYDVKMKEKGDIPEGYSVSREKKERFSLILESASTNQTSMYLCASSLSGQRNEQFFGPGTRLTVL.

CDR3 sequence (DNA): TGTGCCAGCAGCTTCTCGGTAGGCTCCCAGGATGAGCAGTACTTC. Protein sequence: CASSFSVGSQDEQYF. The rearrangement joins TRBV28 to TRBJ2-7; D is ambiguous. The CDR3 has 15 residues. CDR1 and CDR2 from the germline V gene are MDHEN and SYDVKM. Trimming took 6 bases from V and 7 from J, leaving 22 bases between them.

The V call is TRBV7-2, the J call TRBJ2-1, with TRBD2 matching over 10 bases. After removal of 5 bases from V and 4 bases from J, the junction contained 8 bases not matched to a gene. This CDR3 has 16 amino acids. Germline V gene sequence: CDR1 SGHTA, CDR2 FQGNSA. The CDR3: CASSTRLAGLYNEQFF. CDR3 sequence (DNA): TGTGCCAGCAGCACAAGACTAGCGGGCCTGTACAATGAGCAGTTCTTC.